This entry is about one T cell receptor (beta chain). The source of the sample is a study of cytomegalovirus exposure and HLA in healthy donors. About the study: An earlier analysis identified 100 million to 130 million unique TCR beta sequences in 150 million to 200 million T cells. Across around 400 genotyped donors, more than 75% landed in the Caucasian-associated ancestry cluster. As released early, the data held about 85 million unique TCRs from HLA-typed donors.

The CDR3 covers 13 residues. CDR1 and CDR2 (germline): SGHAT, FQNNGV. The V end was cut by 2 bases, the J end by 3 bases, with 8 bases between. The PCR was carried out with 60 Vbeta primers and 13 Jbeta primers. Measured with immunoSEQ multiplex PCR; TCRdb has only the in-frame clones, and not every one. The sample holds 80,000 to 130,000 clones; over 60% are singletons and the top ten take approximately 3.7%. The TCR originated in a female donor in good health and CMV-seropositive. This rearrangement joins TRBV11-2 to TRBJ2-7; D possibly corresponds to TRBD2 (6 bases). The sequenced material came from PBMCs. The CDR3 loop is CASSLTGLYEQYF. The CDR3 nucleotides read TGTGCCAGCAGCTTAACGGGACTCTACGAGCAGTACTTC.